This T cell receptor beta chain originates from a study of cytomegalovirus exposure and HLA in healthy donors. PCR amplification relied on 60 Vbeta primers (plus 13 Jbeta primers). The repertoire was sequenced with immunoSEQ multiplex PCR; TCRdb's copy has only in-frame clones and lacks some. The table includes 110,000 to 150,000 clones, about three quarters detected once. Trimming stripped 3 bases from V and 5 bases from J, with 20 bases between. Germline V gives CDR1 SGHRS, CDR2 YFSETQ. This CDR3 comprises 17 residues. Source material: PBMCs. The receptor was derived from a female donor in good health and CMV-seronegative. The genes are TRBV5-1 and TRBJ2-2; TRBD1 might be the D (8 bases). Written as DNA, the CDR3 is TGCGCCAGCAGCTCAATATCCGGACAGGGAGGGACCGGGGAGCTGTTTTTT. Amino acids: CASSSISGQGGTGELFF.